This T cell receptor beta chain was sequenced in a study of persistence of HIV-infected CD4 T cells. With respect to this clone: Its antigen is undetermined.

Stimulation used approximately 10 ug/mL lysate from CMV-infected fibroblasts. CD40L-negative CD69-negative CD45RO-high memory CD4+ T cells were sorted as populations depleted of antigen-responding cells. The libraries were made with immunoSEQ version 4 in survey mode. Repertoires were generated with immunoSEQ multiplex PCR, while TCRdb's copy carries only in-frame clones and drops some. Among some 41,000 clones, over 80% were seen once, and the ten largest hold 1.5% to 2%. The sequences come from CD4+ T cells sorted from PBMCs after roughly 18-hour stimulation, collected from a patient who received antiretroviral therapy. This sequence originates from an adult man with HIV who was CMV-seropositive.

CDR3 protein: CASSQEGALKTDTQYF. The CDR3 DNA reads TGTGCCAGCAGCCAAGAGGGAGCCCTTAAGACAGATACGCAGTATTTT. This sequence joins TRBV14 and TRBJ2-3; tentatively, D is TRBD2 (5 bases). Germline V CDR1 and CDR2: SGHDN, FVKESK. The CDR3 loop spans 16 amino acids. Trimming shortened V by 0 bases and J by 3 bases, and 13 bases separated the two germline ends.